One sample yielded the 18 T cell receptor beta chains listed below, sequenced in a study of blood T cell repertoires in COVID-19 (dated by TCRdb to between 2020 and 2021). The library was produced with the immunoSEQ multiplex PCR assay. As stored in TCRdb, this immuneACCESS dataset retains in-frame rearrangements with V and J assigned. A fraction of the clones does not appear; measured against another copy, unresolved V genes explain less than half of the discrepancy, and the remainder lacks a known reason. The sample table lists 300,000 to 400,000 clones, around 89% of them with a count of one. The top ten clones comprise roughly 1.2% of the sample. Input material: PBMCs or T cells enriched from blood (not recorded which). The receptors stem from a woman in her late teens or twenties who had recovered from COVID-19.

Of note for this clone: Other nucleotide sequences from this sample produce the same CDR3. V gene TRBV3-1 (or the pseudogene TRBV3-2) combines with J gene TRBJ1-1, with D possibly TRBD1 on 5 matching bases. Germline V gene data show CDR1 as LGHDT and CDR2 as YNNKEL (reference sequence). With 0 bases removed from V and 1 base from J, the gap between germline ends came to 9 bases. The CDR3 is made up of 15 amino acids. CDR3 nucleotide sequence: TGTGCCAGCAGCCAAGATTTGGGGGGGAACACTGAAGCTTTCTTT. This gives the protein CASSQDLGGNTEAFF.

This clone is a singleton in its sample. The rearrangement joins TRBV5-1 to TRBJ1-5, with D possibly being TRBD1 (6 bases). The CDR3 loop spans 14 amino acids. Between the trimmed V and J ends, which lost 2 bases and 5 bases, there was a span of 11 bases. The germline CDR1 and CDR2 sequences are SGHRS and YFSETQ. CDR3 bases: TGCGCCAGCAGCTTTTCCCCAGGGGATCAGCCCCAGCATTTT. This gives the protein CASSFSPGDQPQHF.

The V call is TRBV6-5, the J call TRBJ1-5; 7 bases map to TRBD1. Germline CDR1 and CDR2: MNHEY and SVGAGI. This CDR3 has 14 amino acids. V lost 7 bases, J lost 7 bases, and 10 bases stayed unmatched. This CDR3 reads CASKATGVGQPQHF. The CDR3 bases are TGTGCCAGCAAGGCCACAGGGGTCGGGCAGCCCCAGCATTTT.

The chain uses TRBV9 and TRBJ2-7; D gene unclear. The V and J ends lost 0 bases and 0 bases respectively, with 10 bases between them. CDR1 SGDLS and CDR2 YYNGEE come from the germline V gene. CDR3 length equals 15 residues. CDR3 sequence: CASSVGTLSSYEQYF. CDR3 DNA sequence: TGTGCCAGCAGCGTAGGAACCTTGAGCTCCTACGAGCAGTACTTC.

The chain uses TRBV10-3 and TRBJ1-2; weak D call: TRBD1 (6 bases). V dropped 2 bases and J dropped 4 bases, with 14 bases sitting between them. Germline CDR1 ENHRY, CDR2 SYGVKD. The CDR3 totals 15 residues. The CDR3: CAISEVDRHAYGYTF. The CDR3 coding sequence is TGTGCCATCAGTGAGGTTGACAGGCACGCCTATGGCTACACCTTC.

The chain is built from TRBV12-3 or TRBV12-4 and TRBJ2-5; D is ambiguous. The CDR3 contains 11 residues. V shed 6 bases and J shed 2 bases, with 4 bases lying between them. In DNA, the CDR3 is TGTGCCAGCAGCAAACAAGAGACCCAGTACTTC. Translating it yields CASSKQETQYF.

The genes are TRBV6-5 and TRBJ1-2, with 7 bases aligning to TRBD1. The ends lost 7 bases at V and 8 bases at J; junction bases unmatched: 7. Per germline, CDR1 MNHEY and CDR2 SVGAGI. The CDR3 has 12 amino acids. CDR3 in amino acids: CASTRGQAGYTF. CDR3 in DNA: TGTGCCAGCACCCGAGGACAGGCGGGCTACACCTTC.

V usage is TRBV10-2 and J usage is TRBJ1-6; 7 bases align to TRBD1. This CDR3 spans 15 amino acids. Germline lookup yields CDR1 WSHSY and CDR2 SAAADI. V lost 6 bases, J lost 10 bases, and 12 bases stayed unmatched. The CDR3 DNA reads TGCGCCAGCAGGGCAATGACAGGGTTAGGATCACCCCTCCACTTT. This translates into CASRAMTGLGSPLHF.

This clone is a singleton in its sample. The rearrangement joins TRBV16 to TRBJ1-5; D possibly corresponds to TRBD1 (5 bases). Trimming took 2 bases from V and 3 from J, leaving 11 bases between them. The CDR3 sequence is 15 residues long. CDR1 KGHSY and CDR2 FQNENV come from the germline V gene. The CDR3 here is CASSQSRANNQPQHF. CDR3 sequence (DNA): TGTGCCAGCAGCCAAAGCAGGGCTAACAATCAGCCCCAGCATTTT.

The chain is built from TRBV6-5 and TRBJ2-7; 8 bases fit TRBD2. The CDR3 totals 16 residues. V was clipped by 0 bases and J by 0 bases; unmatched bases: 4. CDR1 and CDR2 from the germline V gene are MNHEY and SVGAGI. This CDR3 is CASSYSRRGASYEQYF. As DNA, the CDR3 is TGTGCCAGCAGTTACTCGCGGCGGGGGGCCTCCTACGAGCAGTACTTC.

This clone was picked up one time. The chain is built from TRBV6-4 and TRBJ2-3, with 9 bases lining up with TRBD2. CDR1 and CDR2 (germline): MRHNA, SNTAGT. CDR3 size: 16 residues. V dropped 1 base and J dropped 4; count of bases not matched to a gene: 6. The CDR3 region is CASSDWAGGPADTQYF. DNA for the CDR3: TGTGCCAGCAGTGACTGGGCGGGGGGGCCTGCAGATACGCAGTATTTT.

The chain uses TRBV7-9 and TRBJ2-7; 8 bases line up with TRBD1. The CDR3 runs 13 residues. Germline values: CDR1 SEHNR, CDR2 FQNEAQ (reference sequence). The V and J ends lost 5 bases and 2 bases, in that order; junction bases with no gene match: 2. The DNA for the CDR3 is TGTGCCAGCAGCGACAGGGGCCCCTACGAGCAGTACTTC. This encodes CASSDRGPYEQYF.

This clone was recorded a few times. The CDR3 DNA is TGTGCCAGCAGCTTAGATACAGGGGCAGATCAGCCCCAGCATTTT. Amino acid sequence: CASSLDTGADQPQHF. The chain links TRBV11-3 to TRBJ1-5, with TRBD1 identical over 7 bases. This CDR3 is 15 amino acids long. CDR1 is SGHNT, CDR2 YENEEA, per germline. With 0 bases clipped from V and 5 bases from J, the junction kept 4 bases outside the gene matches.

This chain uses TRBV7-8 with TRBJ2-7, with 9 bases lining up with TRBD1. The CDR3 consists of 16 residues. Germline V gene data show CDR1 as SGHVS and CDR2 as FQNEAQ. Losses at the gene ends were 5 bases for V and 3 bases for J; bases not matched to a gene: 11. CDR3 bases: TGTGCCAGCAGCCCTCTACCCGGGACAGGGATCTACGAGCAGTACTTC. Translated: CASSPLPGTGIYEQYF.

The V call is TRBV19, the J call TRBJ2-2; TRBD1 agrees at 10 bases. The germline V gene encodes CDR1 LNHDA and CDR2 SQIVND (reference sequence). Losses at the gene ends were 4 bases for V and 6 bases for J; bases not matched to a gene: 2. CDR3 size: 14 residues. The CDR3, as DNA: TGTGCCAGTAGTACCGGACAGGGGGCCGGGGAGCTGTTTTTT. Translating it yields CASSTGQGAGELFF.

The chain uses TRBV11-2 and TRBJ1-1; the D gene is possibly TRBD1 (6 bases). Per germline, CDR1 SGHAT and CDR2 FQNNGV. CDR3 length equals 15 residues. V gave up 4 bases and J gave up 0 bases, with 12 bases separating them. The CDR3 sequence: CASSSTGTMNTEAFF. DNA of the CDR3: TGTGCCAGCAGCTCGACAGGCACTATGAACACTGAAGCTTTCTTT.

V and J are TRBV19 and TRBJ1-5; 9 nucleotides agree with TRBD1. CDR3 length equals 16 residues. The ends lost 7 bases at V and 4 bases at J; junction bases unmatched: 11. Germline-derived CDR1 and CDR2 are LNHDA and SQIVND (reference sequence). CDR3 residues: CASIDLGTGRNQPQHF. In DNA, the CDR3 is TGTGCCAGTATCGACCTGGGGACAGGGAGAAATCAGCCCCAGCATTTT.

The rearrangement links TRBV5-1 to TRBJ1-2; D perhaps matches TRBD1 (5 bases). Trimming removed 1 base from V and 4 bases from J, with 14 bases in between. Germline assignment: CDR1 SGHRS and CDR2 YFSETQ. The CDR3 contains 15 residues. In nucleotides, the CDR3 is TGCGCCAGCAGCTTGTGGCAGGACAATCCCTATGGCTACACCTTC. Translated: CASSLWQDNPYGYTF.